This TCR beta chain was sequenced during a study of cytomegalovirus exposure and HLA in healthy donors. Points from the study as a whole: An observed cluster of highly shared sequence variants was recorded as a likely sequencing artifact. An ancestry cluster, one associated with Asian ancestry, reportedly showed fewer N-insertions than the roughly 670-donor mean in a later analysis.

V shed 2 bases and J shed 10 bases, with 6 bases lying between them. The CDR3 extends over 11 amino acids. Germline CDR1 reads MNHEY; CDR2 reads SVGAGI. Both 60 Vbeta primers and 13 Jbeta primers went into the PCR. Sequencing used immunoSEQ multiplex PCR; TCRdb keeps in-frame clones, though not all of them. The data show some 65,000 clones, with approximately 80% seen just once and 3% held by the top ten. This clone was observed a few times. Its antigen is undetermined. J is TRBJ2-1 and V is TRBV6-5; no clear D gene. This receptor was taken from a girl aged 5 to 17 in good health and CMV-seropositive. The specimen was PBMCs. The DNA of the CDR3 is TGTGCCAGCAGTTACGGCTGGGAGCAGTTCTTC. It encodes CASSYGWEQFF.